The rows below give T cell receptor beta chains drawn from one sample of a study of T cell changes during pregnancy in multiple sclerosis. Libraries were prepared by immunoSEQ multiplex PCR; TCRdb keeps only in-frame clonotypes and omits some of them. The data contain roughly 72,000 clones, approximately 90% of them singletons. Sample: CD4+ T cells from peripheral blood mononuclear cells, taken before pregnancy. All receptors derive from a female donor with multiple sclerosis, enrolled in a pregnancy study. Both conserved end residues are part of each CDR3. Each record gives: V gene, D gene, J gene, clone size, CDR3 protein, CDR3 DNA. A D gene is named only where the DNA matches it firmly. The size field is filled for only some rows; it gives once, few, many or a size class.

TRBV7-8	-	TRBJ2-2	-	CASSSRTGRAQTGELFF	TGTGCCAGCAGCTCAAGGACGGGCAGGGCTCAAACCGGGGAGCTGTTTTTT
TRBV18	TRBD2	TRBJ2-7	-	CASSPKAGGLNEQYF	TGTGCCAGCTCACCAAAGGCGGGAGGGCTAAACGAGCAGTACTTC
TRBV29-1	-	TRBJ1-1	-	CSARTGPGTEAFF	TGCAGCGCCCGGACGGGCCCGGGAACTGAAGCTTTCTTT
TRBV7-9	-	TRBJ2-7	-	CASSLRGGSPREQYF	TGTGCCAGCAGCTTAAGGGGGGGATCACCAAGGGAGCAGTACTTC
TRBV6-1	TRBD1	TRBJ1-2	once	CAGRQGLSGGYTF	TGTGCCGGTCGACAGGGCCTCTCGGGTGGCTACACCTTC
TRBV7-9	-	TRBJ2-1	-	CASSSPVMNEQFF	TGTGCCAGCAGCTCCCCTGTAATGAATGAGCAGTTCTTC
TRBV10-3	TRBD1	TRBJ1-2	-	CAISELAGGASTSGYTF	TGTGCCATCAGTGAGTTGGCAGGGGGCGCATCGACGTCTGGCTACACCTTC
TRBV2	-	TRBJ1-6	-	CASSDRVVGSPLHF	TGTGCCAGCAGTGACAGGGTGGTCGGATCACCCCTCCACTTT
TRBV30	-	TRBJ1-5	-	CAWSPTRSRDQPQHF	TGTGCCTGGAGTCCAACTCGAAGCCGGGATCAGCCCCAGCATTTT
TRBV7-2	-	TRBJ2-3	-	CASRYSGTDTQYF	TGTGCCAGCAGATATAGCGGAACAGATACGCAGTATTTT
TRBV5-6	-	TRBJ1-1	-	CASSLTVGGTEAFF	TGTGCCAGCAGCTTGACGGTCGGTGGCACTGAAGCTTTCTTT
TRBV11-2	TRBD1	TRBJ1-1	-	CASSPTGLGTEAFF	TGTGCCAGCAGCCCGACAGGGCTCGGCACTGAAGCTTTCTTT
TRBV14	-	TRBJ1-2	once	CASSPAGRTDGYTF	TGTGCCAGCAGCCCGGCGGGGAGAACTGACGGCTACACCTTC
TRBV5-1	-	TRBJ2-5	-	CASSTAPQGETQYF	TGCGCCAGCAGCACGGCTCCACAGGGAGAGACCCAGTACTTC
TRBV7-8	-	TRBJ1-5	-	CASSPHLLSGVLNQPQHF	TGTGCCAGCAGCCCGCATCTTCTGAGCGGGGTACTCAATCAGCCCCAGCATTTT
TRBV19	TRBD1	TRBJ1-6	-	CASSREPGQSPLHF	TGTGCCAGTAGTAGGGAGCCGGGACAGTCACCCCTCCACTTT